A single sample is the source of the 10 T cell receptor beta chains below, sequenced in a study of vaccination effects on CD4 cells after COVID-19. These receptors are not linked to any known antigen. Some clones are missing from TCRdb's copy, which holds only in-frame ones; the method was immunoSEQ multiplex PCR. The sample yields about 20,000 clones, around 72% seen once. ViraFEST expansion of antigen-specific CD4+ T cells with viral peptide pools preceded sequencing. Following culture for nine to ten days, CD4+ T cells were isolated. Nucleocapsid antibody tests were negative, and the vaccine recipients had no prior SARS-CoV-2 infection. Material: CD4+ T cells from PBMCs cultured with HCoV-NL63 spike peptides, obtained before COVID-19 vaccination. The source of these receptors is a human donor who received a COVID-19 vaccine.

The rearrangement links TRBV30 to TRBJ2-6; no clear D gene. Germline V CDR1 and CDR2: GTSNPN, SVGIG (reference sequence). The CDR3 spans 13 residues. Between the trimmed V and J ends, which lost 3 bases and 1 base, there was a span of 4 bases. The CDR3 region is CAWRGSGANVLTF. The CDR3, as DNA: TGTGCCTGGAGGGGGTCTGGGGCCAACGTCCTGACTTTC.

The chain couples TRBV5-1 to TRBJ2-3; 11 positions agree with TRBD1. The CDR3 extends over 14 amino acids. The V gene's germline CDR1 is SGHRS and CDR2 YFSETQ. With V trimmed by 4 bases and J by 5 bases, 3 bases remained unmatched. The CDR3 loop is CASSGQGAIDTQYF. CDR3 nucleotides: TGCGCCAGCAGCGGACAGGGGGCTATAGATACGCAGTATTTT.

This chain joins TRBV5-6 and TRBJ2-1; TRBD1 aligns across 10 bases. The germline V gene has CDR1 SGHDT and CDR2 YYEEEE. Trimming at V came to 1 base and at J to 5 bases, leaving 9 bases not matched to a gene. The CDR3 loop spans 17 amino acids. CDR3 DNA: TGTGCCAGCAGCTTGTTGGCTCCGGGACAGGGGCACAATGAGCAGTTCTTC. It encodes CASSLLAPGQGHNEQFF.

The chain joins TRBV7-8 to TRBJ2-2; TRBD1 matches 8 bases. Germline trimming cut 5 bases from V and 4 bases from J; bases unmatched to any gene: 6. The CDR3 loop spans 15 amino acids. CDR1 is SGHVS, CDR2 FQNEAQ, per germline. Here the CDR3 reads CASSPGGSGTGELFF. In DNA, the CDR3 is TGTGCCAGCAGCCCAGGGGGCAGCGGCACCGGGGAGCTGTTTTTT.

The chain uses TRBV12-5 and TRBJ1-3, with a tentative D call TRBD1 (5 bases). The V gene lost 0 bases and the J gene lost 4 bases, with 10 bases spanning the gap. There are 15 residues in the CDR3. CDR1 and CDR2 from the germline V gene are LGHNT and FRNRAP. The CDR3 bases are TGTGCTAGTGGTTTGGTGGGGGGATCCGGAAACACCATATATTTT. Its protein is CASGLVGGSGNTIYF.

The chain combines TRBV10-3 with TRBJ2-6; possible D gene TRBD2, 6 bases. Between the trimmed V and J ends, which lost 8 bases and 0 bases, there was a span of 20 bases. This CDR3 spans 18 amino acids. CDR1 and CDR2 (germline): ENHRY, SYGVKD. The CDR3, as DNA: TGTGCCATCCGAAGTGTCCCTAGCGAAAGCTCTGGGGCCAACGTCCTGACTTTC. It encodes CAIRSVPSESSGANVLTF.

This clone turned up a few times. The chain links TRBV6-5 to TRBJ1-4; D unresolved. The CDR3 is 11 amino acids. Trimming took 8 bases from V and 7 from J, leaving 8 bases between them. CDR1 MNHEY and CDR2 SVGAGI come from the germline V gene. The CDR3 bases are TGTGCCAGCCGGCAGTTTGAAAAACTGTTTTTT. Protein product: CASRQFEKLFF.

This clone was seen only once. CDR3 DNA: TGCGCCAGCACCGATCCCGGGGCTTACAATGAGCAGTTCTTC. Translation gives CASTDPGAYNEQFF. The genes are TRBV5-1 and TRBJ2-1; the D call may be TRBD1 or TRBD2 (5 bases each). Germline assignment: CDR1 SGHRS and CDR2 YFSETQ. The CDR3 has 14 amino acids. Trimming took 6 bases from V and 4 from J, leaving 14 bases between them.

The rearrangement links TRBV5-1 to TRBJ2-3, with D hard to call. This CDR3 is 12 amino acids long. Germline V gene lookup returns CDR1 SGHRS and CDR2 YFSETQ. V was trimmed by 4 bases and J by 4 bases, leaving 7 bases between them. The CDR3 here is CASSDDSDTQYF. DNA of the CDR3: TGCGCCAGCAGCGATGATTCAGATACGCAGTATTTT.

This clone is deemed medium-sized. The V and J genes are TRBV7-9 and TRBJ1-2; D is unclear. Germline CDR1 reads SEHNR; CDR2 reads FQNEAQ (reference sequence). This CDR3 has 15 residues. V was cut by 5 bases and J by 4 bases, with 17 bases left in between. CDR3 DNA: TGTGCCAGCAGCCCCTACGCTCGGACGGCCTATGGCTACACCTTC. As protein: CASSPYARTAYGYTF.